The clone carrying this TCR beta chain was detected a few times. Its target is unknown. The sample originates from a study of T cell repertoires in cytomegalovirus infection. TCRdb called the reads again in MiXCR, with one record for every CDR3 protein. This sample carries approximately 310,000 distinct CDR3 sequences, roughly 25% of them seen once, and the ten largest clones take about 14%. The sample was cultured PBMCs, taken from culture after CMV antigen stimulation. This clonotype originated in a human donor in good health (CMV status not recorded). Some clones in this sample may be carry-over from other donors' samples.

The CDR3 DNA follows: TGTGCCAGCAGCTCGGCGATGGGCAGCGGGAGAAGCTCCTACAATGAGCAGTTCTTC. Its protein product is CASSSAMGSGRSSYNEQFF. The chain couples TRBV11-2 to TRBJ2-1, with 8 bases identical to TRBD2. The V gene's germline CDR1 is SGHAT and CDR2 FQNNGV. The J segment lost 0 bases and the V segment lost 4 bases, leaving 14 bases of the junction unmatched. This CDR3 comprises 19 residues.